A selection of T cell receptor beta chains follows, all from one sample in a study of breast tumors, draining lymph nodes, adjacent tissues. TCRdb called the multiplex PCR reads again in MiXCR, with one record for every CDR3 protein. The sample records approximately 210,000 distinct CDR3 sequences, less than 40% being singletons. Sequencing input: axillary lymph node tissue. These receptors were collected from a female donor with breast cancer. Some clones in this sample may be carry-over from other donors' samples. Each CDR3 is given with its conserved first and last residue.

j_call v_call cdr3_aa
TRBJ2-2 TRBV2 CASGPAGGPITGELFF
TRBJ1-3 TRBV5-6 CASSSRVRSSGNTIYF
TRBJ2-3 TRBV7-2 CASRSRGITDTQYF
TRBJ2-2 TRBV4-2 CASSQVSGRRNTGELFF
TRBJ1-1 TRBV25-1 CASSEWTGGAFF
TRBJ2-5 TRBV7-2 CASSLTSGGVGGETQYF
TRBJ2-1 TRBV7-3 CASSPSRLAGDNEQFF
TRBJ2-3 TRBV24-1 CATSPGRGHTDTQYF
TRBJ2-5 TRBV3-1 CASSQDTTGAGVSETQYF
TRBJ1-5 TRBV7-3 CASSFGVSNQPQHF
TRBJ1-2 TRBV7-9 CASSPRGPPYGYTF
TRBJ1-2 TRBV7-9 CASNPSGYTF
TRBJ1-5 TRBV6-6 CASTTSRGGIGSNQPQHF
TRBJ2-2 TRBV4-2 CASSSLGTSGGPNTGELFF
TRBJ1-5 TRBV4-1 CASSQGIGQGTQPQHF
TRBJ2-3 TRBV7-9 CASSITGGTDTQYF
TRBJ2-3 TRBV3-1 CASSQEGTGYTDTQYF